The 4 T cell receptor beta chains listed next were all sequenced from one sample in a study of blood T cells in healthy people across ages. A sample-barcoded 5' primer and a J-beta primer mix were used in a second PCR of roughly 6 to 11 cycles. TCRdb re-called the 5' RACE reads through MiXCR, storing one row per CDR3 protein. In the table there are 1.4 million to 1.5 million distinct CDR3 sequences, 35% to 45% of which are singletons. The specimen sequenced was blood. These receptors were collected from a woman in her late teens or twenties in good health.

The chain uses TRBV4-1 and TRBJ1-5; D is possibly TRBD1 (6 bases). The V end was cut by 1 base, the J end by 0 bases, with 16 bases between. CDR1 is MGHRA, CDR2 YSYEKL, per germline. The CDR3 is 18 residues long. The CDR3 DNA sequence: TGCGCCAGCAGCCAAGGACAGGTAGGGACCTATAGCAATCAGCCCCAGCATTTT. Translated: CASSQGQVGTYSNQPQHF.

The CDR3 DNA reads TGTGCCAGCATTTCCCCCTTTCAGGGGCTATCCGAGCAGTACTTC. It is translated as CASISPFQGLSEQYF. This chain links TRBV6-1 with TRBJ2-7; a weak D match, TRBD1 (6 bases). The V and J ends lost 7 bases and 6 bases respectively, with 22 bases between them. The CDR3 contains 15 residues. Germline V gene data show CDR1 as MNHNS and CDR2 as SASEGT.

J is TRBJ1-4 and V is TRBV28; 10 bases fit TRBD1. The germline gives CDR1 MDHEN, CDR2 SYDVKM. The CDR3 covers 14 residues. The V segment lost 6 bases and the J segment 5 bases; nucleotides outside the gene matches: 3. CDR3 residues: CASRLDRGNEKLFF. Here the CDR3 DNA reads TGTGCCAGCAGACTGGACAGGGGGAATGAAAAACTGTTTTTT. The full variable domain, in which reference TRBV28 and TRBJ1-4 provide the parts outside the CDR3, is DVKVTQSSRYLVKRTGEKVFLECVQDMDHENMFWYRQDPGLGLRLIYFSYDVKMKEKGDIPEGYSVSREKKERFSLILESASTNQTSMYLCASRLDRGNEKLFFGSGTQLSVL.

In regard to this clonotype: A much larger clonotype is one base distant, so this may be a read error. This chain joins TRBV7-2 and TRBJ2-1, with 10 bases matching TRBD2. There are 13 residues in the CDR3. Germline CDR1 reads SGHTA; CDR2 reads FQGNSA. This chain's CDR3 is CASSLSGLAKQCF. The CDR3 bases are TGTGCCAGCAGCTTGTCGGGACTAGCGAAACAGTGCTTC.